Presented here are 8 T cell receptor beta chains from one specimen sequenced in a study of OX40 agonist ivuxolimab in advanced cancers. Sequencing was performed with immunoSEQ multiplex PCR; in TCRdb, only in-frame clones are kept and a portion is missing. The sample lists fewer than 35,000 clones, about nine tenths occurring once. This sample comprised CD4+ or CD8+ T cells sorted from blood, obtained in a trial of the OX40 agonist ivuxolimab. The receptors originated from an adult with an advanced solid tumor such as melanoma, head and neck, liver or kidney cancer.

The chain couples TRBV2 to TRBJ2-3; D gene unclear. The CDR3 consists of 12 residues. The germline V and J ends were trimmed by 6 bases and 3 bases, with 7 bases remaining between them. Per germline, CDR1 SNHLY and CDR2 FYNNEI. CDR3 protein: CASRRATDTQYF. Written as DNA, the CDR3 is TGTGCCAGCAGACGAGCAACAGATACGCAGTATTTT.

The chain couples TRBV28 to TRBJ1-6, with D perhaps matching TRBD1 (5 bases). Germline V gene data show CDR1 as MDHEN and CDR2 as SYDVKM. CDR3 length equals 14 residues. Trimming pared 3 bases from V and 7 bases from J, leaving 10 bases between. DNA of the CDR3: TGTGCCAGCAGTTTTTGGGACGGAAATTCACCCCTCCACTTT. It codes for CASSFWDGNSPLHF.

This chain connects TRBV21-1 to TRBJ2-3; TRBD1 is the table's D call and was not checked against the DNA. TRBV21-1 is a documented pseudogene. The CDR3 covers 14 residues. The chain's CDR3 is CARSGDRMTDTQYF. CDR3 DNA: TGTGCCAGATCGGGGGACAGGATGACAGATACGCAGTATTTT.

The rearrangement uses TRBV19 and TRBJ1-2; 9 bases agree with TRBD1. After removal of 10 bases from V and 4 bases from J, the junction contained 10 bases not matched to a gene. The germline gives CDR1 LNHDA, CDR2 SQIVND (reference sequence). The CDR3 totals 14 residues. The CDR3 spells CATTDRGSTYGYTF. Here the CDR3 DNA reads TGTGCCACCACGGACAGGGGATCAACCTATGGCTACACCTTC.

The CDR3 is CASGLAPKGQGDLSGNTIYF. CDR3 DNA: TGTGCTAGTGGTTTGGCCCCAAAAGGACAGGGGGATTTATCTGGAAACACCATATATTTT. J is TRBJ1-3 and V is TRBV12-5; 10 nucleotides match TRBD1. The CDR3 loop spans 20 amino acids. Per the germline V gene, CDR1 is LGHNT and CDR2 is FRNRAP. V lost 1 base to trimming and J lost 1 base; unmatched junction nucleotides: 13. The complete variable domain, with remaining parts taken from reference TRBV12-5 and TRBJ1-3, reads DARVTQTPRHKVTEMGQEVTMRCQPILGHNTVFWYRQTMMQGLELLAYFRNRAPLDDSGMPKDRFSAEMPDATLATLKIQPSEPRDSAVYFCASGLAPKGQGDLSGNTIYFGEGSWLTVV.

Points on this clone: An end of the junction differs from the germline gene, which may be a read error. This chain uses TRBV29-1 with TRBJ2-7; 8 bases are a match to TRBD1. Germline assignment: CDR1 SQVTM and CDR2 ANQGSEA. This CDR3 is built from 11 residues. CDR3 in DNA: TGCAGCGTTGGTGCCGACAGGGGTGAGCACTTC. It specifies CSVGADRGEHF.

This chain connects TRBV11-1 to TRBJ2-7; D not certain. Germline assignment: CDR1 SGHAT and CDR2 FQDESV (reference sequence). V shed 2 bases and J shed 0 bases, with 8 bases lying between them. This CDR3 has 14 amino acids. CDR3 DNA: TGTGCCAGCAGCTTATCGTATCTCTCCTACGAGCAGTACTTC. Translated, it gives CASSLSYLSYEQYF.

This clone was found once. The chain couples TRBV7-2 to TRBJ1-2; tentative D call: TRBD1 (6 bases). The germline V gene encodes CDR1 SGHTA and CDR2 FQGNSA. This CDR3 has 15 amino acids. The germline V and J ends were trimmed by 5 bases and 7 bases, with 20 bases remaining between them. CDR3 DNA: TGTGCCAGCAGCAGGACTCTCGGGGGGCAGGGTGGCTACACCTTC. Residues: CASSRTLGGQGGYTF.